Below are 6 T cell receptor beta chains sequenced from a single sample in a study of shared clonotypes between healthy human individuals. Clones were read by immunoSEQ multiplex PCR, and TCRdb kept only the in-frame ones, dropping some. The table has over a million clones, approximately 78% seen once; the top ten hold 0.4% to 0.55%. The source material was memory CD4+ T cells from PBMCs. Subset of the sample: CD45RA-negative fraction. The receptors come from a man aged 18 to 35 in good health. Some clones in this sample may be carry-over from other donors' samples.

To note about this clone: Within the sample, other DNA sequences also encode this same CDR3. The chain combines TRBV7-2 with TRBJ2-5; no clear D. The CDR3 is 11 amino acids. Per germline, CDR1 SGHTA and CDR2 FQGNSA. The ends were cut back, 3 bases at V and 5 bases at J, with 4 bases in the middle. The CDR3 DNA reads as TGTGCCAGCAGCTTGACCGAGACCCAGTACTTC. It encodes CASSLTETQYF.

This clone has ten or more counts. Other DNA sequences in the sample encode the same CDR3. The rearrangement links TRBV2 to TRBJ1-5, with D perhaps TRBD1 (5 bases). V lost 6 bases, J lost 0 bases, and 9 bases lay in between. The CDR3 is made up of 14 amino acids. Germline CDR1 reads SNHLY; CDR2 reads FYNNEI. This CDR3 reads CASSLDSSNQPQHF. For the CDR3, the DNA is TGTGCCAGCAGCCTCGACAGTAGCAATCAGCCCCAGCATTTT.

There are a few counts of this clone. Other DNA sequences in the same sample also yield this CDR3. The chain employs TRBV28 and TRBJ2-2; tentative D call: TRBD2 (6 bases). The V gene lost 5 bases and the J gene lost 0 bases, with 10 bases spanning the gap. CDR3 length: 15 residues. The V gene's germline CDR1 is MDHEN and CDR2 SYDVKM. This CDR3 is CASSPPGANTGELFF. For the CDR3, the DNA is TGTGCCAGCAGTCCCCCGGGGGCGAACACCGGGGAGCTGTTTTTT.

CDR3 DNA sequence: TGTGCCAGCTCACCGATACAGGGGGGAACAGGCACTGAAGCTTTCTTT. Residues: CASSPIQGGTGTEAFF. This chain joins TRBV18 and TRBJ1-1; 8 positions match TRBD1. This CDR3 contains 16 residues. Germline V lookup: CDR1 KGHSH, CDR2 LQKENI. V was clipped by 3 bases and J by 4 bases; unmatched bases: 10.

This chain connects TRBV28 to TRBJ2-1, with D unclear. The germline V gene encodes CDR1 MDHEN and CDR2 SYDVKM. V gave up 2 bases and J gave up 1 base, with 9 bases separating them. The CDR3 loop spans 15 amino acids. Here the CDR3 reads CASSLLGPSYNEQFF. The CDR3 nucleotides are TGTGCCAGCAGTTTACTCGGCCCGTCCTACAATGAGCAGTTCTTC.

This clone was observed a few times. The sample carries other DNA sequences with the same CDR3. This chain connects TRBV2 to TRBJ1-5; D might be TRBD1 (5 bases). CDR3 length: 14 residues. V was trimmed by 3 bases and J by 6 bases, leaving 12 bases between them. Per the germline V gene, CDR1 is SNHLY and CDR2 is FYNNEI. CDR3 sequence (DNA): TGTGCCAGCAGTGAGGGCAGGGAGGGTCAGCCCCAGCATTTT. Protein product: CASSEGREGQPQHF. The full variable domain, its missing parts supplied by reference TRBV2 and TRBJ1-5, is EPEVTQTPSHQVTQMGQEVILRCVPISNHLYFYWYRQILGQKVEFLVSFYNNEISEKSEIFDDQFSVERPDGSNFTLKIRSTKLEDSAMYFCASSEGREGQPQHFGDGTRLSIL.